These 5 T cell receptor beta chains were sequenced from one sample in a study of blood T cells in healthy people across ages. Sample-barcoded 5' priming and a J-beta primer mix drove a second PCR of roughly 6 to 12 cycles. TCRdb used MiXCR to reprocess the 5' RACE reads, holding one entry per CDR3 protein. The table includes 800,000 to 950,000 distinct CDR3 sequences, under 35% detected once. These data were likewise used in another study, on T cells of mothers and their children.

The specimen sequenced was blood. Every receptor here comes from a woman in her forties in good health.

This clonotype was seen repeatedly, ten times or more. The rearrangement uses TRBV20-1 and TRBJ1-2; no clear D. V was pared by 8 bases and J by 6 bases, with 10 bases between. Germline V lookup: CDR1 DFQATT, CDR2 SNEGSKA (reference sequence). There are 10 residues in the CDR3. DNA of the CDR3: TGCAGTTTCGGTGAGGATGGCTACACCTTC. It translates to CSFGEDGYTF.

A single count supports this clonotype. A much larger clone lies one base from this, so it may be a read error. This chain uses TRBV20-1 with TRBJ2-6; D gene unclear. Germline V gene sequence: CDR1 DFQATT, CDR2 SNEGSKA (reference sequence). CDR3 size: 16 residues. The CDR3 sequence is CSVRRDLDPGTNVLTF. The DNA for the CDR3 is TGCAGTGTCAGGAGAGACCTGGACCCTGGGACCAACGTCCTGACTTTC.

This chain connects TRBV7-8 to TRBJ2-7, with 11 bases fitting TRBD1. The germline CDR1 and CDR2 sequences are SGHVS and FQNEAQ. The CDR3 sequence is 16 residues long. V shed 5 bases, J shed 0 bases, and the junction held 6 bases outside the gene matches. The CDR3: CASSRGQGAYSYEQYF. Written as DNA, the CDR3 is TGTGCCAGCAGCAGAGGACAGGGGGCCTACTCCTACGAGCAGTACTTC.

The chain carries TRBV4-1 and TRBJ1-1; D not certain. Germline lookup yields CDR1 MGHRA and CDR2 YSYEKL. V dropped 0 bases and J dropped 0 bases, with 11 bases sitting between them. The CDR3 runs 16 residues. CDR3 loop: CASSQDPPSMNTEAFF. In DNA form, the CDR3 reads TGCGCCAGCAGCCAAGATCCGCCGAGTATGAACACTGAAGCTTTCTTT.

This clonotype was found many times. The chain employs TRBV4-1 and TRBJ2-7; D remains unclear. V lost 1 base and J lost 0, with 22 bases in between. In germline, CDR1 is MGHRA, CDR2 YSYEKL. The CDR3 is made up of 19 amino acids. The CDR3 DNA sequence: TGCGCCAGCAGCCAAGGCCGGTGGAACCCAGTTATGGGCTCCTACGAGCAGTACTTC. Translated, it gives CASSQGRWNPVMGSYEQYF.